This entry lists 19 T cell receptor beta chains sequenced from one sample in a study of cytomegalovirus exposure and HLA in healthy donors. The repertoire was sequenced with immunoSEQ multiplex PCR; TCRdb's copy has only in-frame clones and lacks some. The data contain 120,000 or so clones, approximately 94% of them singletons. Sequencing input: PBMCs. These receptors were obtained from a young man in good health and CMV-seronegative.

This rearrangement joins TRBV4-1 to TRBJ1-2, with TRBD1 matching 7 bases. V was pared by 1 base and J by 2 bases, with 1 base of the junction left unmatched. Germline lookup yields CDR1 MGHRA and CDR2 YSYEKL. The CDR3 sequence is 14 residues long. The CDR3 sequence is CASSQADRNYGYTF. CDR3 sequence (DNA): TGCGCCAGCAGCCAAGCGGACAGGAACTATGGCTACACCTTC.

V and J are TRBV13 and TRBJ2-5, with 8 nucleotides matching TRBD1. The CDR3 runs to 13 residues. Germline-derived CDR1 and CDR2 are PRHDT and FYEKMQ (reference sequence). Trimming removed 5 bases from V and 4 bases from J; junction bases left unmatched: 3. CDR3 nucleotide sequence: TGTGCCAGCAGCCCAACAGGGGGAGAGACCCAGTACTTC. Its translation is CASSPTGGETQYF.

The V call is TRBV27, the J call TRBJ1-2, with D possibly TRBD1 on 5 matching bases. The CDR3 loop spans 15 amino acids. Trimming took off 0 bases at V and 4 bases at J, with 12 bases between the two ends. Germline V CDR1 and CDR2: MNHEY, SMNVEV (reference sequence). Here the CDR3 DNA reads TGTGCCAGCAGTTTATCGGGGGGTCTTATCTATGGCTACACCTTC. Amino acids: CASSLSGGLIYGYTF.

This chain joins TRBV7-2 and TRBJ2-3; 13 nucleotides align to TRBD2. Germline lookup yields CDR1 SGHTA and CDR2 FQGNSA. Germline trimming cut 4 bases from V and 3 bases from J; bases unmatched to any gene: 1. The CDR3 runs to 15 residues. The CDR3 DNA reads as TGTGCCAGCAGCTCGGGACTAGCGGGAACAGATACGCAGTATTTT. This gives the protein CASSSGLAGTDTQYF. Full variable domain (remainder filled in from reference TRBV7-2 and TRBJ2-3): GAGVSQSPSNKVTEKGKDVELRCDPISGHTALYWYRQSLGQGLEFLIYFQGNSAPDKSGLPSDRFSAERTGGSVSTLTIQRTQQEDSAVYLCASSSGLAGTDTQYFGPGTRLTVL.

The chain uses TRBV4-1 and TRBJ1-2; TRBD1 matches 8 bases. Looked up from germline, CDR1 is MGHRA and CDR2 is YSYEKL. The CDR3 contains 13 residues. V lost 3 bases, J lost 8 bases, and 5 bases stayed unmatched. The CDR3 is CASSQEQGVGYTF. The CDR3, as DNA: TGCGCCAGCAGCCAGGAACAGGGGGTCGGCTACACCTTC.

Details on this clone: At one end, the junction sequence differs from germline, possibly due to a read error. The chain recombines TRBV18 with TRBJ2-1; TRBD2 matches at 7 bases. The CDR3 length is 15 residues. Per germline, CDR1 KGHSH and CDR2 LQKENI. CDR3 coding DNA: TGTGCCAGCTCACCGACCCTAGCGGACCCTACTGAGGAGTTCTTC. Its translation is CASSPTLADPTEEFF.

This clone showed up just once. This sequence joins TRBV6-1 and TRBJ2-7; 7 bases line up with TRBD1. CDR1 is MNHNS and CDR2 is SASEGT in the germline V gene. This CDR3 comprises 15 residues. The J segment lost 2 bases and the V segment lost 1 base, leaving 5 bases of the junction unmatched. The CDR3 loop is CASSEGRTGAYEQYF. As DNA, the CDR3 is TGTGCCAGCAGTGAAGGCCGGACAGGCGCCTACGAGCAGTACTTC.

V gene TRBV19 combines with J gene TRBJ2-2, with 7 bases that match TRBD2. Germline V gene lookup returns CDR1 LNHDA and CDR2 SQIVND (reference sequence). The CDR3 is 14 amino acids. Losses at the gene ends were 4 bases for V and 5 bases for J; bases not matched to a gene: 4. CDR3 in amino acids: CASSTGGTTGELFF. As DNA, the CDR3 is TGTGCCAGTAGTACGGGAGGCACTACCGGGGAGCTGTTTTTT. Full variable domain (outside the CDR3, taken from reference TRBV19 and TRBJ2-2): DGGITQSPKYLFRKEGQNVTLSCEQNLNHDAMYWYRQDPGQGLRLIYYSQIVNDFQKGDIAEGYSVSREKKESFPLTVTSAQKNPTAFYLCASSTGGTTGELFFGEGSRLTVL.

The chain combines TRBV28 with TRBJ2-1; tentatively, D is TRBD2 (6 bases). Trimming left V 9 bases short and J 0 bases short, with 15 bases between. The CDR3 sequence is 15 residues long. Germline CDR1 MDHEN, CDR2 SYDVKM. CDR3 DNA sequence: TGTGCCAGTAAAGCGGGCGTTAGCTCCTACAATGAGCAGTTCTTC. Residues: CASKAGVSSYNEQFF. The entire variable domain, with the rest obtained from reference TRBV28 and TRBJ2-1, is as follows: DVKVTQSSRYLVKRTGEKVFLECVQDMDHENMFWYRQDPGLGLRLIYFSYDVKMKEKGDIPEGYSVSREKKERFSLILESASTNQTSMYLCASKAGVSSYNEQFFGPGTRLTVL.

This clone was seen only once. The gene calls are TRBV29-1 and TRBJ2-1, with a weak D call TRBD2 (5 bases). The CDR3 totals 11 residues. Germline V gene data show CDR1 as SQVTM and CDR2 as ANQGSEA. V was clipped by 6 bases and J by 5 bases, with 8 bases between them. In DNA, the CDR3 is TGCAGCGTCCGGGGAGACAATGAGCAGTTCTTC. Its protein product is CSVRGDNEQFF.

V usage is TRBV2 and J usage is TRBJ1-1; TRBD1 aligns across 7 bases. The CDR3 covers 14 residues. Per the germline V gene, CDR1 is SNHLY and CDR2 is FYNNEI. V lost 4 bases to trimming and J lost 0 bases; unmatched junction nucleotides: 2. In nucleotides, the CDR3 is TGTGCCAGCAGTGGGGACAGCATGAACACTGAAGCTTTCTTT. The encoded protein is CASSGDSMNTEAFF.

V is TRBV19 and J is TRBJ1-2; D call uncertain. V lost 8 bases and J 3 bases, leaving 16 bases between the germline ends. Germline V CDR1 and CDR2: LNHDA, SQIVND (reference sequence). The CDR3 is made up of 14 amino acids. The CDR3 region is CASSLKPGDYGYTF. The CDR3, as DNA: TGTGCCAGTTCCCTTAAACCCGGGGACTATGGCTACACCTTC.

The genes are TRBV11-2 and TRBJ1-2, with 10 positions matching TRBD1. Unmatched junction bases numbered 7, after V lost 5 bases and J lost 7 bases. CDR1 and CDR2 from the germline V gene are SGHAT and FQNNGV. CDR3 length: 14 residues. The CDR3 DNA is TGTGCCAGCAGCGCGGGACAGGGGTTTGGTGGCTACACCTTC. Translating it yields CASSAGQGFGGYTF. The complete variable domain, with remaining parts taken from reference TRBV11-2 and TRBJ1-2, reads EAGVAQSPRYKIIEKRQSVAFWCNPISGHATLYWYQQILGQGPKLLIQFQNNGVVDDSQLPKDRFSAERLKGVDSTLKIQPAKLEDSAVYLCASSAGQGFGGYTFGSGTRLTVV.

This clone was found once. The genes are TRBV4-1 and TRBJ2-7; 11 nucleotides line up with TRBD2. Losses at the gene ends were 4 bases for V and 4 bases for J; bases not matched to a gene: 6. CDR3 length: 15 amino acids. Per germline, CDR1 MGHRA and CDR2 YSYEKL. CDR3 bases: TGCGCCAGCAGCCTCACTAGCGGGAGCGGATACGAGCAGTACTTC. It specifies CASSLTSGSGYEQYF.

This clone appeared once. The V call is TRBV4-1, the J call TRBJ2-5, with 11 bases aligning to TRBD2. Germline-derived CDR1 and CDR2 are MGHRA and YSYEKL. This CDR3 is built from 16 residues. The V and J ends lost 3 bases and 4 bases, in that order; junction bases with no gene match: 7. CDR3 amino acids: CASSHETSGSRETQYF. The CDR3 DNA follows: TGCGCCAGCAGCCATGAAACTAGCGGGAGTAGAGAGACCCAGTACTTC.

V usage is TRBV14 and J usage is TRBJ2-2; 7 bases match TRBD2. The V segment lost 4 bases and the J segment 6 bases; nucleotides outside the gene matches: 11. This CDR3 has 16 amino acids. Germline assignment: CDR1 SGHDN and CDR2 FVKESK. The chain's CDR3 is CASSPGRERAPGELFF. In nucleotides, the CDR3 is TGTGCCAGCAGCCCCGGGCGGGAGCGCGCCCCCGGGGAGCTGTTTTTT.

The table lists this clone with a count of one. This chain links TRBV6-1 with TRBJ2-6; the D gene is possibly TRBD1 (5 bases). The CDR3 sequence is 16 residues long. V lost 4 bases and J 0 bases, leaving 10 bases between the germline ends. The V gene's germline CDR1 is MNHNS and CDR2 SASEGT. The CDR3 reads CASSAQTDSGANVLTF. In DNA form, the CDR3 reads TGTGCCAGCAGTGCCCAGACAGACTCTGGGGCCAACGTCCTGACTTTC.

This clone was detected a few times. V gene TRBV9 combines with J gene TRBJ2-5; TRBD2 is a possible D gene (6 bases). Trimming cost V 0 bases and J 5 bases, with 14 bases left between them. The length of the CDR3 is 15 residues. Per the germline V gene, CDR1 is SGDLS and CDR2 is YYNGEE. The CDR3 coding sequence is TGTGCCAGCAGCGTAGCCCCGGAGGGTTCGGAGACCCAGTACTTC. The encoded protein is CASSVAPEGSETQYF.

The chain combines TRBV11-2 with TRBJ1-2; weak D call: TRBD1 (5 bases). The length of the CDR3 is 16 residues. Germline V CDR1 and CDR2: SGHAT, FQNNGV. Trimming took 0 bases from V and 0 from J, leaving 11 bases between them. CDR3 nucleotides: TGTGCCAGCAGCTTAGATCCCGGGGGGACTAACTATGGCTACACCTTC. Protein: CASSLDPGGTNYGYTF.